Described below is a single T cell receptor (beta chain) sequence and its context. Its target is unknown. This specimen comes from a study of PD-1 blockade in mismatch repair-deficient tumors. Overall study results and limits: Tumor-resident clones, often undetectable pretreatment in blood, expanded then contracted after pembrolizumab.

The assay was immunoSEQ multiplex PCR, and TCRdb's table has in-frame clones only and misses some. The sample yields around 120,000 clones, roughly 86% seen once. CDR1 SEHNR and CDR2 FQNEAQ come from the germline V gene (reference sequence). The CDR3 has 12 amino acids. V lost 1 base and J 5 bases, leaving 4 bases between the germline ends. Three pembrolizumab responders had their TCRs sequenced. The chain couples TRBV7-9 to TRBJ2-3; D is unresolved. The source was peripheral blood, collected 44 weeks after starting pembrolizumab. The sequence came from an adult with mismatch repair-deficient cancer. The CDR3 nucleotides are TGTGCCAGCAGCTTAGTCGAAGATACGCAGTATTTT. Its translation is CASSLVEDTQYF.